The 9 T cell receptor beta chains reported below all come from one sample, sequenced in a study of shared clonotypes between healthy human individuals. Method: immunoSEQ multiplex PCR; TCRdb's copy keeps in-frame clones and lacks some. The data contain around 2.1 million clones, 90% to 97% of them seen just once; the ten biggest clones take up roughly 0.13%. Source material: naive CD4+ T cells sorted from blood. Subset meaning: CD45RA+ positively selected. The source is a man in his late teens or twenties in good health.

The chain carries TRBV2 and TRBJ1-2, with D possibly TRBD1 on 6 matching bases. Trimming removed 6 bases from V and 3 bases from J, with 14 bases in between. The CDR3 has 14 amino acids. Germline lookup yields CDR1 SNHLY and CDR2 FYNNEI. The CDR3 sequence: CASRIQGRHYGYTF. For the CDR3, the DNA is TGTGCCAGCAGGATTCAGGGGAGGCACTATGGCTACACCTTC.

The V and J genes are TRBV6-5 and TRBJ2-2; TRBD1 aligns across 12 bases. Trimming cost V 3 bases and J 4 bases; bases outside gene matches: 3. Germline V lookup: CDR1 MNHEY, CDR2 SVGAGI. The CDR3 spans 16 residues. CDR3: CASSYGTGGLTGELFF. The CDR3 nucleotides are TGTGCCAGCAGTTATGGGACAGGGGGCCTCACCGGGGAGCTGTTTTTT.

The gene calls are TRBV7-2 and TRBJ2-5; 11 bases map to TRBD2. CDR1 is SGHTA, CDR2 FQGNSA, per germline. The CDR3 spans 13 residues. After removal of 6 bases from V and 7 bases from J, the junction contained 4 bases not matched to a gene. CDR3 protein: CASSSTSGGTQYF. Written as DNA, the CDR3 is TGTGCCAGCAGTTCCACTAGCGGGGGGACCCAGTACTTC.

V and J are TRBV6-1 and TRBJ1-2, with TRBD1 matching over 7 bases. Trimming removed 6 bases from V and 8 bases from J; junction bases left unmatched: 9. CDR3 size: 13 residues. Germline V gene sequence: CDR1 MNHNS, CDR2 SASEGT. Here the CDR3 DNA reads TGTGCCAGCAGCCCTGACAGGGTAAGAGGCTACACCTTC. This sequence encodes CASSPDRVRGYTF.

The V and J genes are TRBV2 and TRBJ2-7; TRBD2 is a possible D gene (5 bases). CDR3 length equals 13 residues. The germline V gene encodes CDR1 SNHLY and CDR2 FYNNEI. The V end was cut by 8 bases, the J end by 3 bases, with 14 bases between. In DNA form, the CDR3 reads TGTGCCAGCCTACTAGAGGCAGGCTACGAGCAGTACTTC. Amino acid sequence: CASLLEAGYEQYF.

About this clone itself: Additional DNA sequences in this sample encode the identical CDR3. V is TRBV5-1 and J is TRBJ2-3; no clear D. V lost 0 bases and J 5 bases, leaving 4 bases between the germline ends. Germline V gene sequence: CDR1 SGHRS, CDR2 YFSETQ. The CDR3 has 12 amino acids. For the CDR3, the DNA is TGCGCCAGCAGCTTGGGGGTAGATACGCAGTATTTT. This translates into CASSLGVDTQYF. Looking up the rest from reference TRBV5-1 and TRBJ2-3 gives the full variable domain: KAGVTQTPRYLIKTRGQQVTLSCSPISGHRSVSWYQQTPGQGLQFLFEYFSETQRNKGNFPGRFSGRQFSNSRSEMNVSTLELGDSALYLCASSLGVDTQYFGPGTRLTVL.

CDR3 DNA sequence: TGCGCCAGCAGCTCCACAGGGGGAAGGTCTTTCTTT. This sequence encodes CASSSTGGRSFF. The chain joins TRBV5-1 to TRBJ1-1; 8 bases line up with TRBD1. This CDR3 comprises 12 residues. CDR1 and CDR2 from the germline V gene are SGHRS and YFSETQ. Germline trimming cut 3 bases from V and 12 bases from J; bases unmatched to any gene: 7.

The CDR3 DNA is TGCGCCAGCAGACAGGGTATGGTTTTAGAGCAGTTCTTC. It specifies CASRQGMVLEQFF. V usage is TRBV5-1 and J usage is TRBJ2-1, with a possible D match to TRBD1 (6 bases). The CDR3 totals 13 residues. With 5 bases removed from V and 10 bases from J, the gap between germline ends came to 16 bases. Germline CDR1 reads SGHRS; CDR2 reads YFSETQ.

This chain links TRBV6-5 with TRBJ1-4, with D possibly matching TRBD1 (5 bases). Per germline, CDR1 MNHEY and CDR2 SVGAGI. The V and J ends lost 0 bases and 8 bases respectively, with 13 bases between them. The CDR3 is made up of 15 amino acids. The CDR3 sequence is CASSYSSGGREKLFF. CDR3 DNA: TGTGCCAGCAGTTACTCCTCGGGGGGACGGGAAAAACTGTTTTTT.